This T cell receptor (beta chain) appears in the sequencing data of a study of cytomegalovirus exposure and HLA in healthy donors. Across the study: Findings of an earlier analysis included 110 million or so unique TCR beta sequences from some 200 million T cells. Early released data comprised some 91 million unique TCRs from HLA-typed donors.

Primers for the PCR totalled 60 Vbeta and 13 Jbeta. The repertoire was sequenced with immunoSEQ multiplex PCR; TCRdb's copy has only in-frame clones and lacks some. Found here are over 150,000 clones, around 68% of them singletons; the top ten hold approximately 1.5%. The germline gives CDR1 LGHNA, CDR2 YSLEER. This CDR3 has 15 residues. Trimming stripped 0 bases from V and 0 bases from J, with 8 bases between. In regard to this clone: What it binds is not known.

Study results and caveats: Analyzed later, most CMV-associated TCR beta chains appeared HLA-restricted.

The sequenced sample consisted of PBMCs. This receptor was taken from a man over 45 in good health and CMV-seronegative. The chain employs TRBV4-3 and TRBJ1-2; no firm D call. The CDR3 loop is CASSQERAANYGYTF. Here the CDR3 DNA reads TGCGCCAGCAGCCAAGAGAGGGCGGCTAACTATGGCTACACCTTC.